Reported below is one T cell receptor beta chain. The CDR3 runs to 14 residues. Germline V gene data show CDR1 as MNHNS and CDR2 as SASEGT. Trimming shortened V by 2 bases and J by 4 bases, and 11 bases separated the two germline ends. Study processing details: Amplification of reference gene primers was used by the study to estimate nucleated cell counts. Using immunoSEQ multiplex PCR, the repertoire was profiled, and TCRdb retains in-frame clones only, with some absent. The V and J calls and clone size come from that table; D and trimming were worked out from the DNA. Of fewer than 500,000 clones listed, 80% to 90% are singletons. This entry belongs to a study of blood T cell repertoires in COVID-19. The overall study: PBMCs, B-cell-depleted T cells, or T cells were the source of the cDNA or gDNA that made up the material.

This receptor was obtained from a woman aged 25 to 39 with active or convalescent COVID-19. This chain links TRBV6-1 with TRBJ1-1; D remains unclear. The sequencing input was peripheral blood. The CDR3 DNA reads TGTGCCAGCAGTGAAAAGTCGCGATCCACTGAAGCTTTCTTT. Translation gives CASSEKSRSTEAFF.